The rows below give T cell receptor beta chains drawn from one sample of a study of T cell changes during pregnancy in multiple sclerosis. The method was immunoSEQ multiplex PCR; TCRdb's version includes in-frame clones alone and lacks a portion of them. The profile covers over 10,000 clones, with around 86% appearing a single time and approximately 15% taken by the ten largest. This specimen was CD8+ T cells from peripheral blood mononuclear cells, taken in the second trimester of pregnancy. The receptors stem from a female donor in good health, enrolled as a control in a pregnancy study. Both conserved end residues are part of each CDR3. Each record gives: clone size, J gene, D gene, V gene, CDR3 DNA, CDR3 protein. The D gene is left open where the match is weak. Clone size is not always given. Where it is, it says once, few, many or a class for expanded clones.

.	TRBJ2-3	TRBD1	TRBV4-1	TGCGCCAGCAGCCAAGAGGTACAGGGGAGCGCAGATACGCAGTATTTT	CASSQEVQGSADTQYF
.	TRBJ1-1	TRBD1	TRBV5-1	TGCGCCAGCAGGTGGACAGGGATGGGCACTGAAGCTTTCTTT	CASRWTGMGTEAFF
once	TRBJ1-2	.	TRBV29-1	TGCAGCGTTGAAGAGGGGGGGGAGGTCGGCTACACCTTC	CSVEEGGEVGYTF
.	TRBJ2-7	TRBD1	TRBV15	TGTGCCACCAGCAGCGAAGCCGGGACAGGGTACGAGCAGTACTTC	CATSSEAGTGYEQYF
.	TRBJ1-1	.	TRBV11-2	TGTGCCAGCAGCTTAGACGGAGGGACTGAAGCTTTCTTT	CASSLDGGTEAFF
.	TRBJ2-7	TRBD2	TRBV5-1	TGCGCCAGCAGCCCGGAGGCTAGCGGAAGCTCCTACGAGCAGTACTTC	CASSPEASGSSYEQYF
.	TRBJ2-1	TRBD2	TRBV5-6	TGTGCCAGCAGCTTGAGCGGGGGGAATGTGGATGAGCAGTTCTTC	CASSLSGGNVDEQFF
.	TRBJ1-1	.	TRBV5-1	TGCGCCAGCAGCCAATTCGGGAGTTACACTGAAGCTTTCTTT	CASSQFGSYTEAFF
.	TRBJ2-3	.	TRBV27	TGTGCCAGCAGCCGACCCACCGACGGGAGAGGTGCAGATACGCAGTATTTT	CASSRPTDGRGADTQYF
once	TRBJ2-1	TRBD2	TRBV13	TGTGCCAGCACCCCACTGGGAGCGGGATACAATGAGCAGTTCTTC	CASTPLGAGYNEQFF
.	TRBJ1-2	.	TRBV5-4	TGTGCCACCTCGGACAGAAGCTATGGCTACACCTTC	CATSDRSYGYTF
.	TRBJ2-1	TRBD2	TRBV7-8	TGTGCCAGCAGCTTAGGATTAGCGGGATACAATGAGCAGTTCTTC	CASSLGLAGYNEQFF
.	TRBJ1-1	.	TRBV27	TGTGCCAGCAGTCCCAACCCCCAGGGGAAACTGGCTTTCTTT	CASSPNPQGKLAFF
once	TRBJ1-1	.	TRBV27	TGTGCCAGCACCCTCAATGCCAGGGGAAGTGAAGCTTTCTTT	CASTLNARGSEAFF
.	TRBJ2-1	TRBD2	TRBV7-9	TGTGCCAGCAGCCCCCGGGGCGGGGGGGCCTACAATGAGCAGTTCTTC	CASSPRGGGAYNEQFF
.	TRBJ2-1	TRBD2	TRBV7-9	TGTGCCAGCAGCCTCGGGACTAGCGGGGCCAATGAGCAGTTCTTC	CASSLGTSGANEQFF
.	TRBJ2-1	.	TRBV19	TGTGCCAGTAGTATGCTACAGGGCAATGAGCAGTTCTTC	CASSMLQGNEQFF
once	TRBJ1-2	.	TRBV13	TGTGCCAGCAGTTTATACTCGGCCGAGGTCAACTATGGCTACACCTTC	CASSLYSAEVNYGYTF
.	TRBJ2-1	.	TRBV29-1	TGCAGCGTTACGGACTACGAGCAGTTCTTC	CSVTDYEQFF
few	TRBJ2-7	TRBD2	TRBV6-1	TGTGCCAGCAGTGACGGACCCGCGGGAGGCTACGAGCAGTACTTC	CASSDGPAGGYEQYF
.	TRBJ1-4	TRBD1	TRBV18	TGTGCCAGCTCACCGGGACAGGCAACTAATGAAAAACTGTTTTTT	CASSPGQATNEKLFF
.	TRBJ2-5	TRBD1	TRBV4-3	TGCGCCAGCAGCCAAGATTGGGCCGGGACAGCAGAGACCCAGTACTTC	CASSQDWAGTAETQYF
.	TRBJ2-5	TRBD2	TRBV6-1	TGTGCCAGCACGCGGGATGTAGCGGGGCAAGAGACCCAGTACTTC	CASTRDVAGQETQYF
.	TRBJ2-7	.	TRBV19	TGTGCCAGTAGCCCTACTACGTCCCCCTACGAGCAGTACTTC	CASSPTTSPYEQYF
.	TRBJ1-2	.	TRBV6-1	TGTGCCAGCAGTCCGGACATCTCTCCCGGGTATGGCTACACCTTC	CASSPDISPGYGYTF
.	TRBJ2-7	.	TRBV10-3	TGTGCCATCAGTGAGTCAACAGAGCAGTACTTC	CAISESTEQYF
once	TRBJ1-2	.	TRBV21-1	TGTGCCAGCAGCTCAAACGACAGGGGAGATTATGGCTACACCTTC	CASSSNDRGDYGYTF
.	TRBJ2-1	TRBD2	TRBV28	TGTGCCAGCAGGAGTACTAGCGGGGGGACCGAGGGGAATGAGCAGTTCTTC	CASRSTSGGTEGNEQFF
.	TRBJ1-2	TRBD1	TRBV15	TGTGCCACCAGAGTAAGGACAGGGGATGGCTACACCTTC	CATRVRTGDGYTF
large	TRBJ2-1	.	TRBV19	TGTGCCAGTATCGGGCTAGCAGTGAATGAGCAGTTCTTC	CASIGLAVNEQFF
.	TRBJ1-5	.	TRBV9	TGTGCCAGCAGCGTAGGGGCAGGGGACAATCAGCCCCAGCATTTT	CASSVGAGDNQPQHF
.	TRBJ2-1	.	TRBV10-1	TGCGCCAGTGCTGAGAGCTCCTACAATGAGCAGTTCTTC	CASAESSYNEQFF
.	TRBJ2-7	.	TRBV6-5	TGTGCCAGCAGTTACTCGATAACTGACGAGCAGTACTTC	CASSYSITDEQYF
.	TRBJ2-1	TRBD1	TRBV7-2	TGTGCCAGCAGCTTCCATTCCGGGACAGGGTACAATGAGCAGTTCTTC	CASSFHSGTGYNEQFF
.	TRBJ2-3	TRBD2	TRBV2	TGTGCCAGCGGAGGAGCACTAGCGGGCTTTAGCACAGATACGCAGTATTTT	CASGGALAGFSTDTQYF
.	TRBJ2-5	.	TRBV6-5	TGTGCCAGCAGTCAAGGACTGAACCTCCAAGAGACCCAGTACTTC	CASSQGLNLQETQYF
.	TRBJ2-1	.	TRBV5-6	TGTGCCAGCAGCTTGGAGGGGGGGCCCCTTTTGTACAATGAGCAGTTCTTC	CASSLEGGPLLYNEQFF
.	TRBJ1-4	TRBD1	TRBV4-3	TGCGCCAGCAGCCGGTCCGACAGGGTAACTAATGAAAAACTGTTTTTT	CASSRSDRVTNEKLFF
once	TRBJ2-3	TRBD2	TRBV7-2	TGTGCCAGCAGCTCTACCGGACTAGCGCGCACAGATACGCAGTATTTT	CASSSTGLARTDTQYF
.	TRBJ1-2	TRBD1	TRBV19	TGTGCCAGTAGTGTTCCGGGACAGGGTTACTATGGCTACACCTTC	CASSVPGQGYYGYTF
once	TRBJ2-7	.	TRBV6-6	TGTGCCAGCAGTTACGGCAGGAAACCCTACGAGCAGTACTTC	CASSYGRKPYEQYF
.	TRBJ2-1	TRBD1	TRBV10-3	TGTGCCATCAGTGATGGACAGGGCGATGAGCAGTTCTTC	CAISDGQGDEQFF
.	TRBJ1-4	.	TRBV7-9	TGTGCCAGCAGATCGGAGGGATTGGGAGCTAATGAAAAACTGTTTTTT	CASRSEGLGANEKLFF
.	TRBJ2-5	TRBD2	TRBV6-5	TGTGCCAGCACCCCAGCGGGGGGGTTTCAAGAGACCCAGTACTTC	CASTPAGGFQETQYF
.	TRBJ1-2	.	TRBV5-1	TGCGCCAGCAGCTTGGAGGACAACCTCTATGGCTACACCTTC	CASSLEDNLYGYTF
.	TRBJ1-1	TRBD1	TRBV18	TGTGCCAGCTCACGGGGACAGAACTCGCTTATGAACACTGAAGCTTTCTTT	CASSRGQNSLMNTEAFF